These T cell receptor beta chains were read from a single sample in a study of blood T cell repertoires in COVID-19. Assay used: immunoSEQ multiplex PCR; TCRdb lists only in-frame clones, some missing. There are fewer than 250,000 clones in the sample; 81% occur only once, and about 8.9% lies in the top ten. Sequences were obtained from PBMCs or T cells enriched from blood (not recorded which). These receptor sequences come from a woman aged 45-65 years with acute COVID-19. The CDR3 runs from the conserved cysteine through the conserved F or W. A row's size may be missing; if present it is once, few, many or a size class.

18	TRBV4-3	-	CASSQDAQGGGLNEKLFF
12	TRBV10-3	-	CAISEATNEQYF
15	TRBV5-1	-	CASSLEAGRQETQYF
17	TRBV5-6	few	CASSLAGLAGPQETQYF
15	TRBV6-2/TRBV6-3	-	CASSYRSSGRYEQFF
13	TRBV30	-	CAWSGTTTPPQYF
17	TRBV6-1	-	CASSEGRVVELPGELFF
15	TRBV6-5	once	CASRVLGQGSDTQYF
13	TRBV14	once	CASSPSAGRVLFF
13	TRBV7-8	-	CASSLRGNTEAFF
14	TRBV28	-	CASSLGSAIETQYF
16	TRBV29-1	-	CSVMGEASGTNEKLFF
14	TRBV7-2	-	CASSLQTGDIGQYF
15	TRBV24-1	-	CATSESGTGGFEQYF
13	TRBV11-2	once	CASSLEYGEKLFF
12	TRBV2	-	CASSTDDNEQFF
18	TRBV4-1	-	CASSQDYLSAGGTYEQYF
16	TRBV6-2/TRBV6-3	once	CASSLGLAGAADTQYF
14	TRBV7-2	once	CASSFSGRFDTQYF
16	TRBV7-3	-	CASSTGLAGAAYEQYF
17	TRBV4-3	-	CASSQEYGRAGANVLTF
16	TRBV28	-	CASSPTGTGRSYEQYF
15	TRBV3-1/TRBV3-2	-	CASSHPAGADYGYTF
15	TRBV5-1	-	CASSLASSSEYGYTF
17	TRBV30	-	CAWSVRSGRPLNNEQFF
13	TRBV7-9	-	CALREGGSTEAFF
14	TRBV18	-	CASQVRQGGETQYF
16	TRBV4-2	-	CASSREGASGRPEQYF
15	TRBV30	-	CAWIGTPTGRDGYTF
14	TRBV2	-	CASRARLLQETQYF
15	TRBV5-1	-	CASSPLTSVQETQYF
16	TRBV28	-	CASSLFLGTSGSKLFF
15	TRBV7-2	once	CASSLAALRGETQYF